Listed below are T cell receptor beta chains from one sample, sequenced in a study of cytomegalovirus exposure and HLA in healthy donors. Measured with immunoSEQ multiplex PCR; TCRdb has only the in-frame clones, and not every one. In the table there are 170,000 or so clones, around 81% of which are singletons. Material: PBMCs. The receptors stem from a woman aged 18-35 years in good health and CMV-seropositive. Each CDR3 is given with its conserved first and last residue. A clone size is listed for some rows: how often the clone was seen (once, few, many), or a class if it is expanded.

j_call: TRBJ1-1; clone_size: once; cdr3_length: 14; v_call: TRBV4-3; cdr3_aa: CASSQNRVDTEAFF
j_call: TRBJ1-6; clone_size: .; cdr3_length: 14; v_call: TRBV28; cdr3_aa: CASSSGQSNSPLHF
j_call: TRBJ2-1; clone_size: .; cdr3_length: 15; v_call: TRBV6-4; cdr3_aa: CASKVGPSSYNEQFF
j_call: TRBJ1-2; clone_size: .; cdr3_length: 15; v_call: TRBV28; cdr3_aa: CASSRTGSGGYGYTF
j_call: TRBJ1-1; clone_size: few; cdr3_length: 13; v_call: TRBV7-8; cdr3_aa: CASSLAFQGEAFF
j_call: TRBJ2-3; clone_size: .; cdr3_length: 15; v_call: TRBV19; cdr3_aa: CASSIRQGSTDTQYF
j_call: TRBJ1-1; clone_size: .; cdr3_length: 14; v_call: TRBV6-5; cdr3_aa: CASSPRGGPTEAFF
j_call: TRBJ2-5; clone_size: .; cdr3_length: 14; v_call: TRBV6-6; cdr3_aa: CASSYSTGGETQYF
j_call: TRBJ1-1; clone_size: .; cdr3_length: 14; v_call: TRBV27; cdr3_aa: CASSLGGPGTEAFF
j_call: TRBJ1-1; clone_size: .; cdr3_length: 15; v_call: TRBV14; cdr3_aa: CASSHAGQGLTEAFF
j_call: TRBJ1-2; clone_size: .; cdr3_length: 13; v_call: TRBV7-2; cdr3_aa: CASSLWEEGGYTF
j_call: TRBJ1-1; clone_size: .; cdr3_length: 12; v_call: TRBV7-8; cdr3_aa: CASGTGGTEAFF
j_call: TRBJ2-3; clone_size: once; cdr3_length: 14; v_call: TRBV7-9; cdr3_aa: CASSLTRYTDTQYF
j_call: TRBJ1-4; clone_size: .; cdr3_length: 15; v_call: TRBV4-1; cdr3_aa: CASSQIGLTDEKLFF
j_call: TRBJ2-1; clone_size: .; cdr3_length: 15; v_call: TRBV5-1; cdr3_aa: CASSSGQGKYNEQFF
j_call: TRBJ1-2; clone_size: few; cdr3_length: 13; v_call: TRBV10-3; cdr3_aa: CAISVTPGEGYTF
j_call: TRBJ1-5; clone_size: .; cdr3_length: 15; v_call: TRBV4-1; cdr3_aa: CASSPQGAAYEPQHF
j_call: TRBJ2-1; clone_size: .; cdr3_length: 16; v_call: TRBV9; cdr3_aa: CASSVVGGAPYNEQFF
j_call: TRBJ1-1; clone_size: once; cdr3_length: 15; v_call: TRBV19; cdr3_aa: CASSIQQGWNTEAFF
j_call: TRBJ2-7; clone_size: .; cdr3_length: 13; v_call: TRBV27; cdr3_aa: CASSRAGGNEQYF
j_call: TRBJ2-5; clone_size: .; cdr3_length: 15; v_call: TRBV15; cdr3_aa: CATILGGTGGETQYF
j_call: TRBJ1-1; clone_size: .; cdr3_length: 15; v_call: TRBV5-6; cdr3_aa: CASSSFEGVNTEAFF
j_call: TRBJ2-1; clone_size: .; cdr3_length: 13; v_call: TRBV7-2; cdr3_aa: CASSFPGANEQFF
j_call: TRBJ1-1; clone_size: .; cdr3_length: 15; v_call: TRBV21-1; cdr3_aa: CARLGQVGMNTEAFF
j_call: TRBJ2-7; clone_size: few; cdr3_length: 16; v_call: TRBV6-7; cdr3_aa: CASSYPDRNRSYEQYF
j_call: TRBJ2-7; clone_size: .; cdr3_length: 15; v_call: TRBV4-1; cdr3_aa: CASSQDREISYEQYF
j_call: TRBJ2-2; clone_size: few; cdr3_length: 16; v_call: TRBV18; cdr3_aa: CASSPRENANTGELFF
j_call: TRBJ2-1; clone_size: .; cdr3_length: 14; v_call: TRBV2; cdr3_aa: CASSDPSGVNEQFF
j_call: TRBJ2-7; clone_size: .; cdr3_length: 15; v_call: TRBV11-2; cdr3_aa: CASSSSGGIPYEQYF
j_call: TRBJ2-1; clone_size: .; cdr3_length: 15; v_call: TRBV7-9; cdr3_aa: CASSLNSGEYGEQFF
j_call: TRBJ1-5; clone_size: few; cdr3_length: 13; v_call: TRBV6-1; cdr3_aa: CASSDRGEQPQHF
j_call: TRBJ1-2; clone_size: few; cdr3_length: 14; v_call: TRBV9; cdr3_aa: CASSVGQGDYGYTF
j_call: TRBJ2-1; clone_size: .; cdr3_length: 14; v_call: TRBV6-1; cdr3_aa: CASGDRGPSNEQFF
j_call: TRBJ2-1; clone_size: .; cdr3_length: 16; v_call: TRBV7-9; cdr3_aa: CASSSDRDNSYNEQFF
j_call: TRBJ2-5; clone_size: .; cdr3_length: 13; v_call: TRBV2; cdr3_aa: CASSRGYQETQYF